The 20 T cell receptor beta chains presented below share a single source sample, sequenced in a study of blood T cell repertoires in COVID-19. Data came from immunoSEQ multiplex PCR; TCRdb stores just in-frame clones and leaves some out. The repertoire has a few hundred thousand clones, almost 90% of them found once; the top ten carry around 4.5%. The specimen was PBMCs or T cells enriched from blood (not recorded which). Source of these receptors: a young woman with acute COVID-19.

The chain joins TRBV7-9 to TRBJ2-1; D is perhaps TRBD2 (5 bases). Germline values: CDR1 SEHNR, CDR2 FQNEAQ (reference sequence). The germline V and J ends were trimmed by 6 bases and 3 bases, with 15 bases remaining between them. The CDR3 extends over 15 amino acids. The CDR3 loop is CASSPGRTGYNEQFF. For the CDR3, the DNA is TGTGCCAGCAGTCCGGGCAGGACTGGCTACAATGAGCAGTTCTTC.

The V gene is TRBV28, the J gene TRBJ1-2; D is perhaps TRBD1 (5 bases). This CDR3 has 14 amino acids. Between the trimmed V and J ends, which lost 6 bases and 4 bases, there was a span of 15 bases. Germline CDR1 reads MDHEN; CDR2 reads SYDVKM. As DNA, the CDR3 is TGTGCCAGCAGACCGGGGGGATCGGGCTATGGCTACACCTTC. Protein product: CASRPGGSGYGYTF.

This chain links TRBV27 with TRBJ1-2, with D maybe TRBD1 (5 bases). Looked up from germline, CDR1 is MNHEY and CDR2 is SMNVEV (reference sequence). The CDR3 runs to 15 residues. Trimming took off 4 bases at V and 3 bases at J, with 15 bases between the two ends. The CDR3 nucleotides read TGTGCCAGCAGTTCTACACACCGGGACTACTATGGCTACACCTTC. It yields the protein CASSSTHRDYYGYTF.

The chain has TRBV7-3 and TRBJ1-5; D is undetermined. Germline CDR1 is SGHTA and CDR2 is FQGTGA. Trimming took 4 bases from V and 5 from J, leaving 9 bases between them. The CDR3 spans 13 residues. CDR3 sequence reads: CASSSTRDQPQHF. CDR3 coding DNA: TGTGCCAGCAGCTCTACCCGCGATCAGCCCCAGCATTTT.

The chain links TRBV19 to TRBJ2-7; 9 bases map to TRBD2. CDR3 length equals 15 residues. Unmatched junction bases numbered 10, after V lost 7 bases and J lost 3 bases. The germline CDR1 and CDR2 sequences are LNHDA and SQIVND (reference sequence). The CDR3 coding sequence is TGTGCCAGTAAAAGACTAGCGGCCTTAGGCTACGAGCAGTACTTC. Translating gives CASKRLAALGYEQYF.

This rearrangement joins TRBV10-1 to TRBJ2-5; TRBD2 matches 15 bases. V was clipped by 4 bases and J by 4 bases; unmatched bases: 7. The V gene's germline CDR1 is WNHNN and CDR2 SYGVQD (reference sequence). The CDR3 extends over 17 amino acids. The CDR3 DNA reads as TGCGCCAGCAGTGGATCCGGGACTAGCGGGAGGTTAGAGACCCAGTACTTC. Encoded protein: CASSGSGTSGRLETQYF.

The J gene is TRBJ2-2, the V gene TRBV24-1, with D possibly TRBD2 on 5 matching bases. The CDR3 covers 17 residues. Germline lookup yields CDR1 KGHDR and CDR2 SFDVKD. V gave up 0 bases and J gave up 5 bases, with 15 bases separating them. The CDR3 is CATSDLRLHPGTGELFF. DNA for the CDR3: TGTGCCACCAGTGATTTGCGTCTTCACCCGGGGACCGGGGAGCTGTTTTTT.

This clone was counted between two and nine times. J is TRBJ1-6 and V is TRBV27, with D possibly TRBD1 on 5 matching bases. V lost 2 bases, J lost 0 bases, and 8 bases lay in between. CDR3 size: 16 residues. CDR1 is MNHEY, CDR2 SMNVEV, per germline (reference sequence). The DNA of the CDR3 is TGTGCCAGCAGTTTAGGGGGGAGCTCCTATAATTCACCCCTCCACTTT. Translation gives CASSLGGSSYNSPLHF.

The chain couples TRBV18 to TRBJ1-2; no reliable D call. V was pared by 2 bases and J by 6 bases, with 19 bases between. The CDR3 is made up of 16 amino acids. Germline loops: CDR1 KGHSH, CDR2 LQKENI. The CDR3 is CASSPRGGSYGDGYTF. CDR3 bases: TGTGCCAGCTCACCAAGAGGTGGCAGTTACGGCGATGGCTACACCTTC.

This chain connects TRBV3-1 (or the pseudogene TRBV3-2) to TRBJ2-1; TRBD2 matches 13 bases. The CDR3 extends over 19 amino acids. The V gene's germline CDR1 is LGHDT and CDR2 YNNKEL (reference sequence). The V gene end was trimmed by 4 bases and the J gene end by 0 bases; junction bases not matched to a gene: 9. The CDR3 is CASSLRLAGGTGSYNEQFF. Written as DNA, the CDR3 is TGTGCCAGCAGCCTCCGACTAGCGGGAGGAACCGGCTCCTACAATGAGCAGTTCTTC.

The chain has TRBV5-5 and TRBJ2-1; the match to TRBD2 covers 7 bases. CDR3 length: 13 amino acids. Germline trimming cut 4 bases from V and 4 bases from J; bases unmatched to any gene: 2. Germline lookup yields CDR1 SGHKS and CDR2 YYEKEE (reference sequence). The DNA for the CDR3 is TGTGCCAGCAGCCCCGGGGGGTACAATGAGCAGTTCTTC. This codes for CASSPGGYNEQFF.

This clone was counted a single time. The chain carries TRBV7-9 and TRBJ1-1; D may be TRBD1 (5 bases). Trimming left V 8 bases short and J 0 bases short, with 25 bases between. CDR3 length equals 18 residues. Looked up from germline, CDR1 is SEHNR and CDR2 is FQNEAQ (reference sequence). The CDR3 nucleotides are TGTGCCAGCCAAGGGGACCGCGGGGGATTAGCCCTGAACACTGAAGCTTTCTTT. This codes for CASQGDRGGLALNTEAFF.

This clone turned up a few times. The V and J genes are TRBV24-1 and TRBJ2-2; 7 bases are a match to TRBD1. V shed 7 bases and J 2 bases; nucleotides not matched to a gene: 6. The CDR3 has 15 amino acids. Germline V gene lookup returns CDR1 KGHDR and CDR2 SFDVKD. The CDR3 DNA follows: TGTGCCACCAGCCGGGACAGAGCCAACACCGGGGAGCTGTTTTTT. It is translated as CATSRDRANTGELFF.

In its sample, this clone was seen once. The J gene is TRBJ2-1, the V gene TRBV28, with TRBD2 as a possible D gene (5 bases). V dropped 7 bases and J dropped 9 bases, with 10 bases sitting between them. From germline, CDR1 is MDHEN and CDR2 SYDVKM. The CDR3 is 11 residues long. CDR3 DNA: TGTGCCAGCATCTACGAGGGTGAGCAGTTCTTC. Residues: CASIYEGEQFF.

This chain joins TRBV19 and TRBJ1-2; D remains ambiguous. The V gene lost 3 bases and the J gene lost 7 bases, with 9 bases spanning the gap. This CDR3 spans 12 amino acids. Germline V gives CDR1 LNHDA, CDR2 SQIVND (reference sequence). The CDR3 spells CASSIPGAGYTF. The CDR3 DNA is TGTGCCAGTAGTATTCCAGGTGCTGGCTACACCTTC. The full variable domain, with the rest looked up from reference TRBV19 and TRBJ1-2, is DGGITQSPKYLFRKEGQNVTLSCEQNLNHDAMYWYRQDPGQGLRLIYYSQIVNDFQKGDIAEGYSVSREKKESFPLTVTSAQKNPTAFYLCASSIPGAGYTFGSGTRLTVV.

This chain links TRBV9 with TRBJ2-1; TRBD2 agrees at 8 bases. V dropped 0 bases and J dropped 6; count of bases not matched to a gene: 5. The V gene's germline CDR1 is SGDLS and CDR2 YYNGEE. This CDR3 contains 15 residues. CDR3 amino acids: CASSVGAGTSNEQFF. The CDR3 coding sequence is TGTGCCAGCAGCGTAGGGGCCGGGACTAGCAATGAGCAGTTCTTC.

This chain connects TRBV11-2 to TRBJ1-1; 7 bases map to TRBD1. The germline gives CDR1 SGHAT, CDR2 FQNNGV. V trimming: 3 bases; J trimming: 4 bases; junction bases outside the gene matches: 8. The CDR3 covers 15 residues. The CDR3 is CASSFAVRGTTEAFF. The CDR3 DNA follows: TGTGCCAGCAGCTTCGCCGTCAGGGGGACCACTGAAGCTTTCTTT. The complete variable domain, with remaining parts taken from reference TRBV11-2 and TRBJ1-1, reads EAGVAQSPRYKIIEKRQSVAFWCNPISGHATLYWYQQILGQGPKLLIQFQNNGVVDDSQLPKDRFSAERLKGVDSTLKIQPAKLEDSAVYLCASSFAVRGTTEAFFGQGTRLTVV.

V usage is TRBV19 and J usage is TRBJ1-2; D ambiguous. V was pared by 3 bases and J by 3 bases, with 2 bases between. Germline CDR1 LNHDA, CDR2 SQIVND (reference sequence). This CDR3 region has 11 residues. The CDR3 reads CASSIYYGYTF. The CDR3 DNA reads as TGTGCCAGTAGTATCTACTATGGCTACACCTTC.

The V gene is TRBV15, the J gene TRBJ1-5; D is possibly TRBD1 (5 bases). Deletions cut 2 bases from V and 7 bases from J, with 12 bases between. Germline assignment: CDR1 LNHNV and CDR2 YYDKDF (reference sequence). CDR3 size: 14 residues. The CDR3 bases are TGTGCCACCAGCAGAAAGGGGATGCGGCAGCCCCAGCATTTT. It specifies CATSRKGMRQPQHF. Full variable domain (missing parts from reference TRBV15 and TRBJ1-5): DAMVIQNPRYQVTQFGKPVTLSCSQTLNHNVMYWYQQKSSQAPKLLFHYYDKDFNNEADTPDNFQSRRPNTSFCFLDIRSPGLGDTAMYLCATSRKGMRQPQHFGDGTRLSIL.

The J gene is TRBJ2-7, the V gene TRBV7-2, with TRBD1 identical over 7 bases. The V gene's germline CDR1 is SGHTA and CDR2 FQGNSA. The CDR3 extends over 14 amino acids. V shed 4 bases and J 7 bases; nucleotides not matched to a gene: 10. As DNA, the CDR3 is TGTGCCAGCAGCTCCCGGGACAGCGTAAGAGAGCAGTACTTC. Translation gives CASSSRDSVREQYF.